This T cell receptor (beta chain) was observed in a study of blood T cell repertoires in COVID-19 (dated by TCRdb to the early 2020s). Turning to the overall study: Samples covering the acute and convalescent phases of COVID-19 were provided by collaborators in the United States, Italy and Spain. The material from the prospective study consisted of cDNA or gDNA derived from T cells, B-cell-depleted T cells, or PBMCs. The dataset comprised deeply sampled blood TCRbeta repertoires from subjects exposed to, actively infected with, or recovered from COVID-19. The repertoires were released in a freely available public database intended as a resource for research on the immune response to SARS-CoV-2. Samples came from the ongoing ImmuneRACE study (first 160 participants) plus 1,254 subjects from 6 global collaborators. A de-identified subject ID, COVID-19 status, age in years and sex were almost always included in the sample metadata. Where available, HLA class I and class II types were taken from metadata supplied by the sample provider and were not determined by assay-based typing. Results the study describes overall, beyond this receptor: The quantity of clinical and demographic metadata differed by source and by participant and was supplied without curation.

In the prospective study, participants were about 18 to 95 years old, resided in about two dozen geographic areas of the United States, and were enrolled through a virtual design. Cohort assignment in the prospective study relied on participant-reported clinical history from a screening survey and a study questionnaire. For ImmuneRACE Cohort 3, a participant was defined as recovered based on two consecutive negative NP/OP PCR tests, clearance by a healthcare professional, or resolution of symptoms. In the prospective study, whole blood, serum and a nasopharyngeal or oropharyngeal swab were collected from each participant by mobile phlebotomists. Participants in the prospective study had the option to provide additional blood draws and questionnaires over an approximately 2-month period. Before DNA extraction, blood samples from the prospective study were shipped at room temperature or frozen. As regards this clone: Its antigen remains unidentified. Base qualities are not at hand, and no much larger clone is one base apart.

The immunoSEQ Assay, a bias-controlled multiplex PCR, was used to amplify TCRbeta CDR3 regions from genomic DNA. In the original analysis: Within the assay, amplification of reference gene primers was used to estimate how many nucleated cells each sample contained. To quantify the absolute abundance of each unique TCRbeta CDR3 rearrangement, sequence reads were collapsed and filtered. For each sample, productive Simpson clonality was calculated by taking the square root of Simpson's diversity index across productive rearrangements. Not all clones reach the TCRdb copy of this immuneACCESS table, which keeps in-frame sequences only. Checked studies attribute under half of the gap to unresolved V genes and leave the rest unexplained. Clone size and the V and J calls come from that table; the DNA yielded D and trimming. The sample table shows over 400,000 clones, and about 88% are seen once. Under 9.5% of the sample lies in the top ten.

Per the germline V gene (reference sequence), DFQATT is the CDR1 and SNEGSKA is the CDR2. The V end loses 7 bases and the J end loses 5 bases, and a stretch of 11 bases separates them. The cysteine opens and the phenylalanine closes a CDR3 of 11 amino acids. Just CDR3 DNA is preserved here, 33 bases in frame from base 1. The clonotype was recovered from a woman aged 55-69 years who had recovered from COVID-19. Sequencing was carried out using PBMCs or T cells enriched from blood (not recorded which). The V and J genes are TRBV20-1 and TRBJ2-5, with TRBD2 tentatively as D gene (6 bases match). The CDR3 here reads CSGGETETQYF. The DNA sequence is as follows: TGCAGTGGGGGGGAGACGGAGACCCAGTACTTC.